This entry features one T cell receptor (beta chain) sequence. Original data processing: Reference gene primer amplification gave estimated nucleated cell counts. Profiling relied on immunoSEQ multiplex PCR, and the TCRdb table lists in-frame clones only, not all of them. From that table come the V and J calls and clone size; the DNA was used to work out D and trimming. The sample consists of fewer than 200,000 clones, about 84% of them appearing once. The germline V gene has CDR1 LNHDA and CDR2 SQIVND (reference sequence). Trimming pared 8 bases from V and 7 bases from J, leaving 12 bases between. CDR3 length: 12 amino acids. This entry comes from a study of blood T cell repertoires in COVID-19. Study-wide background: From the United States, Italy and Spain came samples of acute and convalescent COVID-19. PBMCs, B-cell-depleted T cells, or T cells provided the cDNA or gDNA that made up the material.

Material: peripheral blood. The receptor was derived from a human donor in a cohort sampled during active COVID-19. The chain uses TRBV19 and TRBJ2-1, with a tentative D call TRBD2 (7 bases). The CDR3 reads CASQQGGNEQFF. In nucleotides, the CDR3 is TGTGCCAGTCAACAGGGAGGGAATGAGCAGTTCTTC.